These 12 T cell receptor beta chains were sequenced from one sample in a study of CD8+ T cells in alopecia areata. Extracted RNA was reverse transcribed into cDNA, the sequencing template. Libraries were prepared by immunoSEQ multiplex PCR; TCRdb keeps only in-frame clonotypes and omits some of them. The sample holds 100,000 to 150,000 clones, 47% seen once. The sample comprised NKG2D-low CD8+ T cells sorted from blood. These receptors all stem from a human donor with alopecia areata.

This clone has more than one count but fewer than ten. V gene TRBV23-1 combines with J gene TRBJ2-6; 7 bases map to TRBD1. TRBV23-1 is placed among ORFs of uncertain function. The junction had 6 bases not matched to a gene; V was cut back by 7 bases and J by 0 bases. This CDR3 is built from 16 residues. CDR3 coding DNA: TGCGCCAGCACTACAGGGGAAAGCTCTGGGGCCAACGTCCTGACTTTC. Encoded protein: CASTTGESSGANVLTF.

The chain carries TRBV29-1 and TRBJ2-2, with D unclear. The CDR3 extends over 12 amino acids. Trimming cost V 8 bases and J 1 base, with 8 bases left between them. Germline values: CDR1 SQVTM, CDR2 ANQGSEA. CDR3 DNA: TGCAGCTCCCTAGGGAACACCGGGGAGCTGTTTTTT. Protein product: CSSLGNTGELFF.

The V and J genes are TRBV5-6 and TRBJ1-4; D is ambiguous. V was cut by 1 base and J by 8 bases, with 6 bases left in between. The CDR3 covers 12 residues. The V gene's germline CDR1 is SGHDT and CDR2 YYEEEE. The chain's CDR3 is CASSLSQEKLFF. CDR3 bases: TGTGCCAGCAGCTTGTCTCAGGAAAAACTGTTTTTT. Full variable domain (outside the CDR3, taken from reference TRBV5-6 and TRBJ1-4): DAGVTQSPTHLIKTRGQQVTLRCSPKSGHDTVSWYQQALGQGPQFIFQYYEEEERQRGNFPDRFSGHQFPNYSSELNVNALLLGDSALYLCASSLSQEKLFFGSGTQLSVL.

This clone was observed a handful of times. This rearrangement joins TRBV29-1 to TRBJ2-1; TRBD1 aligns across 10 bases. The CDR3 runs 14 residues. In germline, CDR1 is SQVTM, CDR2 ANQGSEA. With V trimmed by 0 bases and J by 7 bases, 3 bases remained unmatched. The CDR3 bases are TGCAGCGTTGAAGAACAGGACAGGGGGAATGAGCAGTTCTTC. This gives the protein CSVEEQDRGNEQFF.

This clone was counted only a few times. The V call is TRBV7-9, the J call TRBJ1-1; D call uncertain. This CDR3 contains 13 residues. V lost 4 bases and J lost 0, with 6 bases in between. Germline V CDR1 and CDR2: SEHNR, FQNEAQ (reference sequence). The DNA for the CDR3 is TGTGCCAGCAGCTCCCCAGTGAACACTGAAGCTTTCTTT. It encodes CASSSPVNTEAFF.

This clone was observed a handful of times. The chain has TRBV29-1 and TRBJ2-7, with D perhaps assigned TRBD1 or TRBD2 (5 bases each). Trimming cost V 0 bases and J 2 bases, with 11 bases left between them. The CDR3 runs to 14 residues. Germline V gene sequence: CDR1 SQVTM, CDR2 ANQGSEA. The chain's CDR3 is CSVEEGTPTYEQYF. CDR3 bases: TGCAGCGTTGAAGAAGGGACGCCAACCTACGAGCAGTACTTC.

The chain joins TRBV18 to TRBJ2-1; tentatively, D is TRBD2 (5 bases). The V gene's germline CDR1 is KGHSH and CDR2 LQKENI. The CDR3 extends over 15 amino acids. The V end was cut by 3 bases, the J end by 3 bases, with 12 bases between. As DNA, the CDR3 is TGTGCCAGCTCACCTGGGAGTTATCTCTACAATGAGCAGTTCTTC. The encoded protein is CASSPGSYLYNEQFF.

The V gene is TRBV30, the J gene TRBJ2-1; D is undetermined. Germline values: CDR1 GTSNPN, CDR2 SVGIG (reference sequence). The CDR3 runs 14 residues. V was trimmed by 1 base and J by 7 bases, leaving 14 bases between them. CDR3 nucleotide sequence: TGTGCCTGGAGTGGGTCTTCTGAATGGAATGAGCAGTTCTTC. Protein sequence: CAWSGSSEWNEQFF.

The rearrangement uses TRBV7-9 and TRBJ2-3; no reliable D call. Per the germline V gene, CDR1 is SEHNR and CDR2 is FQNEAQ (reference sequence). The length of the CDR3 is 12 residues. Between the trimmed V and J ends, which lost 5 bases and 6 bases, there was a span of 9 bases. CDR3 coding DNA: TGTGCCAGCAGCCCCGGTATGGATACGCAGTATTTT. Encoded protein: CASSPGMDTQYF.

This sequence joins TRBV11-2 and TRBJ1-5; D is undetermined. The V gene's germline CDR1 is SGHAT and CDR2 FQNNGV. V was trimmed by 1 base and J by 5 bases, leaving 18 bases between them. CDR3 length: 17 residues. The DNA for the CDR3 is TGTGCCAGCAGCTTAGCCCGGGGATGGGGAATGGATCAGCCCCAGCATTTT. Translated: CASSLARGWGMDQPQHF.

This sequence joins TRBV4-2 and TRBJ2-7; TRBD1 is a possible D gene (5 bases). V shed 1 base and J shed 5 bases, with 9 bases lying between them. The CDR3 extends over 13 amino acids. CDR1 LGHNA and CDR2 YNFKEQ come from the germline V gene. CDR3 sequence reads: CASSQARAHEQYF. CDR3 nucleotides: TGTGCCAGCAGCCAAGCCAGGGCTCACGAGCAGTACTTC.

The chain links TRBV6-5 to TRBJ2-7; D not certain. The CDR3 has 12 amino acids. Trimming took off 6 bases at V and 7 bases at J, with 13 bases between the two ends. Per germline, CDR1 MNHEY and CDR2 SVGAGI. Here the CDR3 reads CASRNPLEEQYF. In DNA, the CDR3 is TGTGCCAGCAGGAACCCCCTAGAAGAGCAGTACTTC.